Listed below are T cell receptor beta chains from one sample, sequenced in a study of control samples from healthy donors and cancer patients. Clones were sequenced by immunoSEQ multiplex PCR, and TCRdb holds only the in-frame ones, with some missing. This sample carries 100,000 to 150,000 clones, over 75% of them seen once, and the ten largest clones take about 2.3%. The sequenced sample consisted of blood. These receptor sequences come from a man aged 40-49 years in good health. CDR3s include the opening cysteine and the closing phenylalanine or tryptophan.

v_call cdr3_aa
TRBV18 CASSPALVGTEAFF
TRBV2 CASSELTGISGNTIYF
TRBV6-5 CASSYLSTGAGEQYF
TRBV18 CASSPPSQETQYF
TRBV28 CASGADHEQYF
TRBV10-1 CASSESGNQETQYF
TRBV6-1 CASSESGNQPQHF
TRBV5-1 CASSSPDRGYYGYTF
TRBV6-2/TRBV6-3 CASSPGNLEQYF
TRBV5-4 CASSGQGENTEAFF
TRBV5-8 CASSLLEGMRPQHF
TRBV2 CASIGTGDLTIYF
TRBV19 CASRQWGGIQETQYF
TRBV15 CATSRDVTENEKLFF
TRBV27 CASRKLAGGSYEQYF
TRBV9 CASSGGTGAGANVLTF
TRBV19 CASSIGGQRYYEQYF
TRBV2 CASRRTGDEKLFF
TRBV19 CASSGYEAFF
TRBV28 CASSFRQPANTGELFF
TRBV19 CASSVNRGQGTEAFF
TRBV28 CASSAHRWGFQQEKLFF
TRBV5-6 CASSFFYDEQFF
TRBV2 CASSEGLPGVEKLFF
TRBV6-5 CASRFGVNGYTF
TRBV19 CASSPRGTDTQYF
TRBV6-1 CASSEAPGSPGYTF
TRBV11-2 CASSSTGGPTGELFF
TRBV7-3 CASSLSPTAGELFF
TRBV18 CASSPGFRGRGNTIYF
TRBV27 CASSRKGAEIRTGDYEQYF
TRBV14 CASSQDLRGGEKLFF
TRBV14 CASSQVSEQYF
TRBV19 CASRPGLGDTDTQYF
TRBV19 CASSTMGLGSNQPQHF
TRBV11-2 CASSLAGYSEQFF
TRBV6-2/TRBV6-3 CASSVIRTGQRPYNEQFF
TRBV27 CASSSAGVAELFF
TRBV5-6 CASSSGTGGGYEQYF
TRBV20-1 CSASSPSGKRTDTQYF
TRBV6-6 CASSRTGPREQYF